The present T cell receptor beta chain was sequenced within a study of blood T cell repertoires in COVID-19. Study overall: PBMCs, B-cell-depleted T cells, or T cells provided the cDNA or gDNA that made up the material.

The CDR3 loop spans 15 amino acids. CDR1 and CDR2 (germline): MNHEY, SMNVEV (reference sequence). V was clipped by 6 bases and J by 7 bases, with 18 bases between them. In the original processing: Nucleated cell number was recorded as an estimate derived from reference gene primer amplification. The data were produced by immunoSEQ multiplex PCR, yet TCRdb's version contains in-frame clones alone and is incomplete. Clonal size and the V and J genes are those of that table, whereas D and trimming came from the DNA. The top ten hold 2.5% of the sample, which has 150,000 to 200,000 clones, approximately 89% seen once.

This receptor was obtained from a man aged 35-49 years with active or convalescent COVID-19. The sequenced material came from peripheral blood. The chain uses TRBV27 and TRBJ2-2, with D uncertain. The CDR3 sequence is CASRTQAVVHGELFF. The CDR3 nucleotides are TGTGCCAGCAGGACCCAGGCAGTGGTTCACGGGGAGCTGTTTTTT.